What follows is one T cell receptor beta chain and its context. Amplification of TCR beta CDR3 regions used RNA as the template. Primed by the HTBI set, a first-round RT-PCR was run on the TCR CDR3. TCRdb re-called the multiplex PCR reads with MiXCR, one entry per CDR3 protein. The data contain under 750,000 distinct CDR3 sequences, 18% of them singletons. These data originate in a study of T cells in Graves' hyperthyroidism and ophthalmopathy. Study as a whole: Peripheral blood specimens were obtained at initial diagnosis, prior to any treatment.

CDR3 length: 16 residues. Germline CDR1 is KGHDR and CDR2 is SFDVKD. V was trimmed by 4 bases and J by 0 bases, leaving 12 bases between them. Patients having uncontrolled infection, another autoimmune disease, pregnancy or lactation were not included. This receptor was identified in a woman in her fifties or sixties with Graves' hyperthyroidism that later progressed to Graves' ophthalmopathy. Sequencing was performed on blood. The V call is TRBV24-1, the J call TRBJ1-5, with D tentatively TRBD1 (5 bases). CDR3 loop: CATSDPRQISNQPQHF. In DNA, the CDR3 is TGTGCCACCAGTGACCCGAGACAGATTAGCAATCAGCCCCAGCATTTT.